This T cell receptor beta chain came from a study of cytomegalovirus exposure and HLA in healthy donors. Amplification used 60 Vbeta primers and 13 Jbeta primers. This table comes from immunoSEQ multiplex PCR, and its TCRdb copy is limited to in-frame clones, with some not included. The table includes around 150,000 clones, about 78% detected once. This CDR3 comprises 14 residues. The germline V and J ends were trimmed by 4 bases and 0 bases, with 10 bases remaining between them. Germline V lookup: CDR1 MNHEY, CDR2 SMNVEV (reference sequence). The sample taken for sequencing was PBMCs. The chain employs TRBV27 and TRBJ2-7; D might be TRBD1 (5 bases). The receptor was derived from a man aged 18 to 30 in good health and CMV-seronegative. The DNA of the CDR3 is TGTGCCAGCAGTTCCCCCAGGGACTCCTACGAGCAGTACTTC. Translating it yields CASSSPRDSYEQYF.